This T cell receptor beta chain was identified during a study of blood T cell repertoires in COVID-19. The wider study: T cells, B-cell-depleted T cells, or PBMCs supplied cDNA or gDNA.

Sequencing used immunoSEQ multiplex PCR; TCRdb keeps in-frame clones, though not all of them. The sample lists about 280,000 clones; roughly 89% were seen once. The V and J ends lost 8 bases and 3 bases respectively, with 12 bases between them. Germline CDR1 SEHNR, CDR2 FQNEAQ (reference sequence). This CDR3 region has 13 residues. Donors in Cohort 3 who had recovered were those with two negative PCRs, healthcare professional clearance, or resolution of their symptoms. Sample: PBMCs or T cells enriched from blood (not recorded which). The sequence was obtained from a woman aged 55 to 70 who had recovered from COVID-19. This chain uses TRBV7-9 with TRBJ2-3, with D possibly TRBD2 on 5 matching bases. The CDR3 protein is CASPSYSTDTQYF. CDR3 sequence (DNA): TGTGCCAGCCCTAGCTACTCGACAGATACGCAGTATTTT.